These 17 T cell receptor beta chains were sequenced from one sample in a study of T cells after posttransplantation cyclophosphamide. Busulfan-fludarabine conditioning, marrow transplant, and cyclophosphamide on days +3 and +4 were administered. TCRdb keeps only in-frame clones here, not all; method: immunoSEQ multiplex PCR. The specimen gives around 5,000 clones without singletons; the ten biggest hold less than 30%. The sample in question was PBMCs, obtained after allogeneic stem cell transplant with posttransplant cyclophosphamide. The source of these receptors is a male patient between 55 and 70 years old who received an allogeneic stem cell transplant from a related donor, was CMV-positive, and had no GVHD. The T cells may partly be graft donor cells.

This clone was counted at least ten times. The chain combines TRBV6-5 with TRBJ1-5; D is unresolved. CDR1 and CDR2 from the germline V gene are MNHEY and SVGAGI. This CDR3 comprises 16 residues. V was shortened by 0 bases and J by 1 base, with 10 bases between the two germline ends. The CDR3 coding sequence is TGTGCCAGCAGTTACTCCGGAGTTTCGAGCAATCAGCCCCAGCATTTT. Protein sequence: CASSYSGVSSNQPQHF.

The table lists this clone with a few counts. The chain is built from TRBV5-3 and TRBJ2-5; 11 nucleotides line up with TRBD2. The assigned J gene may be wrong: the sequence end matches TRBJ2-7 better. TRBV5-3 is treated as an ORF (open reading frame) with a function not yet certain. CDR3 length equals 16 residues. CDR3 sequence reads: CARSIETSGGAHEQYF. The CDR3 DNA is TGTGCCAGAAGCATTGAAACTAGCGGGGGAGCTCACGAGCAGTACTTC.

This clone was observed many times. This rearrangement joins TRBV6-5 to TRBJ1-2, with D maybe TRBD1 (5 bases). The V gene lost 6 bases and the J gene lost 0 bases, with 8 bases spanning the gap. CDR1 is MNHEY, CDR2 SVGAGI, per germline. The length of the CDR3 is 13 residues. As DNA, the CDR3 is TGTGCCAGCAGCGACAGCACTAACTATGGCTACACCTTC. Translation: CASSDSTNYGYTF.

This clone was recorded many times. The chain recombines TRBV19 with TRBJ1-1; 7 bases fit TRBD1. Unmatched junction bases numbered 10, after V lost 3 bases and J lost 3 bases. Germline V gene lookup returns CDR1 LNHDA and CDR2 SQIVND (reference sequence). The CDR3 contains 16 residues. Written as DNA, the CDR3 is TGTGCCAGTAGTATTTACGGCAGGGGGACGGACACTGAAGCTTTCTTT. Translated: CASSIYGRGTDTEAFF.

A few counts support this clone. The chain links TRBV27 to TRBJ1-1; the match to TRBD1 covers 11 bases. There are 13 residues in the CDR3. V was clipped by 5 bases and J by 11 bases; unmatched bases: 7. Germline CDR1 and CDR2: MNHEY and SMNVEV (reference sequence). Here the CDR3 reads CASSPGQGAGAFF. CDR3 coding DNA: TGTGCCAGCAGTCCCGGACAGGGGGCGGGGGCTTTCTTT.

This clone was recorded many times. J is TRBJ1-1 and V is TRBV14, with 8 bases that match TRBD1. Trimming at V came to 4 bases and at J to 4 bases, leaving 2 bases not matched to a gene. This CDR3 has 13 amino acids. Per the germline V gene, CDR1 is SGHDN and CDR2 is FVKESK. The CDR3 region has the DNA TGTGCCAGCAGCCGGACAGGGCGCACTGAAGCTTTCTTT. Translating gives CASSRTGRTEAFF.

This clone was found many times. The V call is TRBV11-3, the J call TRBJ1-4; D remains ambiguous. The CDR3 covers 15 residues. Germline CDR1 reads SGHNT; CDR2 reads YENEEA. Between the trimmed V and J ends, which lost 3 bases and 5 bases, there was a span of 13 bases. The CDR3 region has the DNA TGTGCCAGCAGCTTGGCCACACGAGCGAATGAAAAACTGTTTTTT. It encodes CASSLATRANEKLFF. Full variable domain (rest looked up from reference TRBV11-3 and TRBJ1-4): EAGVVQSPRYKIIEKKQPVAFWCNPISGHNTLYWYLQNLGQGPELLIRYENEEAVDDSQLPKDRFSAERLKGVDSTLKIQPAELGDSAVYLCASSLATRANEKLFFGSGTQLSVL.

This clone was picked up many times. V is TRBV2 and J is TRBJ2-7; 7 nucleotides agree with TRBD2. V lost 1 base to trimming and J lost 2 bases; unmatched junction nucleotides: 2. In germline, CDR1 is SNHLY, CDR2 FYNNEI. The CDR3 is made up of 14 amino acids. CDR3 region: CASSEEAGPYEQYF. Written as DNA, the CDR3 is TGTGCCAGCAGTGAAGAAGCGGGACCCTACGAGCAGTACTTC.

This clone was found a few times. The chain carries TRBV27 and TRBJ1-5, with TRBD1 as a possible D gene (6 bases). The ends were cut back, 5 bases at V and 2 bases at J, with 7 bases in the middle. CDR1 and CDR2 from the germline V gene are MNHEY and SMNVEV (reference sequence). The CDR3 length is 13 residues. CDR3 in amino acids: CASSHRGNQPQHF. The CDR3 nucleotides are TGTGCCAGCAGTCACAGGGGCAATCAGCCCCAGCATTTT.

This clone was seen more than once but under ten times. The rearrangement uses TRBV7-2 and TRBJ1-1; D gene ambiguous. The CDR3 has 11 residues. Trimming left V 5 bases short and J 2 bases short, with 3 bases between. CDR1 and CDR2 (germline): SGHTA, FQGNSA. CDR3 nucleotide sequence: TGTGCCAGCAGCCAAAACACTGAAGCTTTCTTT. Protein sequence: CASSQNTEAFF.

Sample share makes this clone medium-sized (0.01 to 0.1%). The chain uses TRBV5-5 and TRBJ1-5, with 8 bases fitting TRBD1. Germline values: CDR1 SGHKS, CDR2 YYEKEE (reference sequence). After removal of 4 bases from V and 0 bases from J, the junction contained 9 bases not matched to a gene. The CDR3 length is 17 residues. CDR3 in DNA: TGTGCCAGCAGCCGGAACCTCGGGACAGGTAGCAATCAGCCCCAGCATTTT. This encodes CASSRNLGTGSNQPQHF.

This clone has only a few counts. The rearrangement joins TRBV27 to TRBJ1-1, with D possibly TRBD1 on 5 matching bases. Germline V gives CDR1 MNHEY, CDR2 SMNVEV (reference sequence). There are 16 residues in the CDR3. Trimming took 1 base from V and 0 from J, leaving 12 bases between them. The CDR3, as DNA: TGTGCCAGCAGTTTATATCGACAGTCTATGAACACTGAAGCTTTCTTT. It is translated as CASSLYRQSMNTEAFF.

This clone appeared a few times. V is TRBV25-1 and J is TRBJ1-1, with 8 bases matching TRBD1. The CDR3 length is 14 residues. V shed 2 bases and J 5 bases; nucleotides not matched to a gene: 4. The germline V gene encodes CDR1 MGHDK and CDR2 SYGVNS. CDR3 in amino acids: CASSEGQGRTEAFF. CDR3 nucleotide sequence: TGTGCCAGCAGTGAAGGACAGGGAAGGACTGAAGCTTTCTTT.

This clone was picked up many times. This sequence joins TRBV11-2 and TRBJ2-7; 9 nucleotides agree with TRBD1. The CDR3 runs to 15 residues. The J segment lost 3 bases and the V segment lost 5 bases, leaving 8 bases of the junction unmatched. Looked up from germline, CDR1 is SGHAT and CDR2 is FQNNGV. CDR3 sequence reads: CASSPGQGTNYEQYF. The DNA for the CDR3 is TGTGCCAGCAGCCCTGGACAGGGGACGAACTACGAGCAGTACTTC.

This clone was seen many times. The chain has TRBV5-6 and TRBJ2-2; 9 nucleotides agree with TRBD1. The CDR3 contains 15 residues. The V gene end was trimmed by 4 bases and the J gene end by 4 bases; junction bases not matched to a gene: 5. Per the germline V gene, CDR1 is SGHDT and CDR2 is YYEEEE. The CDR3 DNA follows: TGTGCCAGCAGCCGGGGACAGGGATCCACCGGGGAGCTGTTTTTT. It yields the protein CASSRGQGSTGELFF. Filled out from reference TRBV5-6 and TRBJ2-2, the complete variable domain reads DAGVTQSPTHLIKTRGQQVTLRCSPKSGHDTVSWYQQALGQGPQFIFQYYEEEERQRGNFPDRFSGHQFPNYSSELNVNALLLGDSALYLCASSRGQGSTGELFFGEGSRLTVL.

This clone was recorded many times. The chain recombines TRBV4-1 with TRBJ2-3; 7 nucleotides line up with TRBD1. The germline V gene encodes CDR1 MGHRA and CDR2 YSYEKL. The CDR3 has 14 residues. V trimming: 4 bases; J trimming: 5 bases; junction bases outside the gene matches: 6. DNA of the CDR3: TGCGCCAGCAGCCTCACAGGGGTGGGAGATACGCAGTATTTT. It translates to CASSLTGVGDTQYF.

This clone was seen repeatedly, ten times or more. CDR3 sequence reads: CASSSGPGQYF. Written as DNA, the CDR3 is TGTGCCAGCAGCTCCGGTCCGGGGCAGTACTTC. The chain is built from TRBV7-6 and TRBJ2-7, with D uncertain. The CDR3 length is 11 residues. Germline lookup yields CDR1 SGHVS and CDR2 FNYEAQ. V lost 4 bases and J lost 9, with 10 bases in between.